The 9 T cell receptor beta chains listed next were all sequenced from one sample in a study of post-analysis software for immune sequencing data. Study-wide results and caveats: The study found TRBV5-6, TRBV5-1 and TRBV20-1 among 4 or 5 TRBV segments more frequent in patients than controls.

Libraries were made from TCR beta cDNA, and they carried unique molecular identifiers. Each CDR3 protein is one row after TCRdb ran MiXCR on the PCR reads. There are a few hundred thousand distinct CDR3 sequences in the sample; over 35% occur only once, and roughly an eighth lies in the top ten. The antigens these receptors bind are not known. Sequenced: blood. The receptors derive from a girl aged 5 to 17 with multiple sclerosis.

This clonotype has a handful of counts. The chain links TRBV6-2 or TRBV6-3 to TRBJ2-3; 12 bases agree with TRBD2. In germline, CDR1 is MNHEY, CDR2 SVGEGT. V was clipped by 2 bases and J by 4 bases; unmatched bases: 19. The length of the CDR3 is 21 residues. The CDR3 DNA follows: TGTGCCAGCAGTTACCCATCTCTAGCGGGAGGGCCCAAAGCGGACCCAGATACGCAGTATTTT. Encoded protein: CASSYPSLAGGPKADPDTQYF.

The CDR3 is CASSQEGTNTEAFF. In DNA form, the CDR3 reads TGTGCCAGCAGCCAAGAGGGCACGAACACTGAAGCTTTCTTT. The chain employs TRBV4-2 and TRBJ1-1; D gene unclear. CDR3 length equals 14 residues. Trimming pared 0 bases from V and 1 base from J, leaving 6 bases between. Looked up from germline, CDR1 is LGHNA and CDR2 is YNFKEQ.

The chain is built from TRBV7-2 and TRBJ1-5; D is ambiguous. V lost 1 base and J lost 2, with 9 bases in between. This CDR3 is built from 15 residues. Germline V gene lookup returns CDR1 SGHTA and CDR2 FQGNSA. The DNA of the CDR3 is TGTGCCAGCAGCTTAGTATCGGGTGGCAATCAGCCCCAGCATTTT. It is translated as CASSLVSGGNQPQHF.

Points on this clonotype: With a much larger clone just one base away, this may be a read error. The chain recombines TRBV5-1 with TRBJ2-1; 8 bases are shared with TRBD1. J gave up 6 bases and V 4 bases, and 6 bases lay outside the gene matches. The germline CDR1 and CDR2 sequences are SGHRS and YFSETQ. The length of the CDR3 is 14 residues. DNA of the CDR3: TGCGCCAGCAGCCGAAGTGACAGGGGCAATGAGCAGTTCTTC. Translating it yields CASSRSDRGNEQFF. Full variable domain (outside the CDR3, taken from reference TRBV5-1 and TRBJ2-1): KAGVTQTPRYLIKTRGQQVTLSCSPISGHRSVSWYQQTPGQGLQFLFEYFSETQRNKGNFPGRFSGRQFSNSRSEMNVSTLELGDSALYLCASSRSDRGNEQFFGPGTRLTVL.

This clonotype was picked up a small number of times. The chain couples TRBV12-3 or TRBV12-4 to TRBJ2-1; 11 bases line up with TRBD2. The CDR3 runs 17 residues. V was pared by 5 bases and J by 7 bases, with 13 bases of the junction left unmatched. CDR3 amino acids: CASSPTQTSGTWNEQFF. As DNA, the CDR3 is TGTGCCAGCAGTCCGACTCAGACTAGCGGGACGTGGAATGAGCAGTTCTTC.

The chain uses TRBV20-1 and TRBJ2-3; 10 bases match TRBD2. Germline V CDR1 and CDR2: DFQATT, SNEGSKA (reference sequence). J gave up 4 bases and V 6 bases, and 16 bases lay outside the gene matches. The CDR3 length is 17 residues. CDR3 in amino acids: CSAPRNGGLARADTQYF. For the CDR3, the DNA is TGCAGTGCCCCCCGGAACGGGGGACTAGCGAGGGCAGATACGCAGTATTTT.

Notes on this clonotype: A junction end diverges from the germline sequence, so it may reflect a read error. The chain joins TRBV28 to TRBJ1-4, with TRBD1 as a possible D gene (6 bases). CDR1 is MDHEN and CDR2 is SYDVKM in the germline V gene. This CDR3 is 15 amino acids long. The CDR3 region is CASSSPGATNGKLFF. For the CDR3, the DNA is TGTGCCAGCAGTTCCCCGGGGGCAACTAATGGAAAACTGTTTTTT.

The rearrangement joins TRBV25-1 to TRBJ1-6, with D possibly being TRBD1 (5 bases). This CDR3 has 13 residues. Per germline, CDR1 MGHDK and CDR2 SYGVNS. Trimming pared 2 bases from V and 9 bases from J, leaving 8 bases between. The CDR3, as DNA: TGTGCCAGCAGTGAAGGGAGGGGTTCACCCCTCCACTTT. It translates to CASSEGRGSPLHF.

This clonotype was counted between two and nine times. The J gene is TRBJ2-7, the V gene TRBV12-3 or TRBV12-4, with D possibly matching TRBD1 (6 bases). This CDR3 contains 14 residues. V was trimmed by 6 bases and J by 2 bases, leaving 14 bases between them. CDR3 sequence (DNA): TGTGCCAGCAGCCCCGACAGGAAAACCTACGAGCAGTACTTC. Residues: CASSPDRKTYEQYF.